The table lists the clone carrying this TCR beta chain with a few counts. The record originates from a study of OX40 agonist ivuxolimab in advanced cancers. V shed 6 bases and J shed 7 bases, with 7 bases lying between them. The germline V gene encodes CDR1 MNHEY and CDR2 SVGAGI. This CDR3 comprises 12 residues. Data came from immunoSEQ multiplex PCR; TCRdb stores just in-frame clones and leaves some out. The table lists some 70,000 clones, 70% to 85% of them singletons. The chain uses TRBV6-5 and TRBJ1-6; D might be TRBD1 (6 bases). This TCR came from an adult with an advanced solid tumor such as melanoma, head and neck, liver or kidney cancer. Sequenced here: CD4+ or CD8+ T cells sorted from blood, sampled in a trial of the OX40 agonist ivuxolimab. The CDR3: CASRRGNSPLHF. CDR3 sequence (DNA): TGTGCCAGCAGGAGGGGGAATTCACCCCTCCACTTT.